This T cell receptor (beta chain) came from a study of human T cells and chemical hapten exposure. Stated time point: patch test 1, 2 weeks after DPC sensitization. The sample's treatment: therapeutic diphenylcyclopropenone sensitization with weekly scalp DPC. The CDR3 length is 13 residues. Trimming took off 2 bases at V and 9 bases at J, with 11 bases between the two ends. CDR1 is MNHEY and CDR2 is SVGEGT in the germline V gene. Separate cDNA molecules received unique molecular identifiers, which the library attached to them. TCRdb itself ran the RACE reads through MiXCR, one entry per CDR3 protein. The data hold tens of thousands of distinct CDR3 sequences, with roughly 10% observed a single time. This clonotype was seen a few times.

This receptor was taken from a man aged 35-49 years with alopecia areata. Some clones in this sample may be carry-over from other donors' samples. This specimen consisted of whole blood, obtained in connection with sensitization to the hapten diphenylcyclopropenone (DPC). The chain has TRBV6-2 or TRBV6-3 and TRBJ2-1; maybe TRBD2 (5 bases). Here the CDR3 DNA reads TGTGCCAGCAGTTACAGGCTAGCCGGTGAGCAGTTCTTC. Residues: CASSYRLAGEQFF.